This T cell receptor beta chain was profiled in a study of OX40 agonist ivuxolimab in advanced cancers. The repertoire was sequenced with immunoSEQ multiplex PCR; TCRdb's copy has only in-frame clones and lacks some. This table holds tens of thousands of clones, around nine tenths found once. Study-wide points: At doses 0.1 to 3.0 mg/kg, CD4+ and CD8+ clones expanded.

About this clone itself: Its target is not known.

Per the germline V gene, CDR1 is SGDLS and CDR2 is YYNGEE. Between the trimmed V and J ends, which lost 2 bases and 2 bases, there was a span of 15 bases. This CDR3 spans 16 amino acids. The chain links TRBV9 to TRBJ2-3; D is perhaps TRBD1 or TRBD2 (5 bases each). The material was CD4+ or CD8+ T cells sorted from blood, obtained in a trial of the OX40 agonist ivuxolimab. The source is an adult with an advanced solid tumor such as melanoma, head and neck, liver or kidney cancer. Here the CDR3 DNA reads TGTGCCAGCAGCGTCGGGACGGCGTCCCTCACAGATACGCAGTATTTT. Its translation is CASSVGTASLTDTQYF. The variable domain in full, with the rest retrieved from reference TRBV9 and TRBJ2-3, is DSGVTQTPKHLITATGQRVTLRCSPRSGDLSVYWYQQSLDQGLQFLIQYYNGEERAKGNILERFSAQQFPDLHSELNLSSLELGDSALYFCASSVGTASLTDTQYFGPGTRLTVL.